The 9 T cell receptor beta chains given below trace back to one sample, sequenced in a study of cytomegalovirus exposure and HLA in healthy donors. It was with 60 Vbeta and 13 Jbeta primers that the PCR ran. Using immunoSEQ multiplex PCR, the repertoire was profiled, and TCRdb retains in-frame clones only, with some absent. The data contain about 150,000 clones, more than 70% of them singletons. Sequencing used PBMCs. The receptors derive from a man younger than 35 in good health and CMV-seropositive.

Written as DNA, the CDR3 is TGTGCCAGCAGTATAACAGGGGGAAGGAACACTGAAGCTTTCTTT. It translates to CASSITGGRNTEAFF. V usage is TRBV6-1 and J usage is TRBJ1-1; TRBD1 agrees at 8 bases. The trim removed 5 bases at V and 1 base at J, leaving 6 bases unmatched. Germline loops: CDR1 MNHNS, CDR2 SASEGT. The CDR3 runs 15 residues.

This chain links TRBV6-4 with TRBJ2-3; 7 bases agree with TRBD2. J lost 2 bases, V lost 5 bases, and 10 bases had no gene match. The CDR3 runs to 16 residues. From germline, CDR1 is MRHNA and CDR2 SNTAGT. Here the CDR3 reads CASSRQPLAITDTQYF. Written as DNA, the CDR3 is TGTGCCAGCAGTAGACAGCCACTAGCGATCACAGATACGCAGTATTTT.

This clone has just a few counts. The chain is built from TRBV6-1 and TRBJ1-2, with D perhaps TRBD1 (5 bases). Germline values: CDR1 MNHNS, CDR2 SASEGT. CDR3 length equals 14 residues. V dropped 2 bases and J dropped 5 bases, with 12 bases sitting between them. The DNA of the CDR3 is TGTGCCAGCAGTGAACCGGGACTGTCATATGGCTACACCTTC. This encodes CASSEPGLSYGYTF.

This clone was seen once. The V and J genes are TRBV28 and TRBJ2-1; 10 nucleotides match TRBD2. The V gene end was trimmed by 4 bases and the J gene end by 9 bases; junction bases not matched to a gene: 6. Germline V CDR1 and CDR2: MDHEN, SYDVKM. The CDR3 loop spans 14 amino acids. The CDR3 reads CASSSSGSLGEQFF. CDR3 in DNA: TGTGCCAGCAGTTCTAGCGGGAGCCTCGGTGAGCAGTTCTTC.

This chain uses TRBV28 with TRBJ2-7; 9 bases align to TRBD1. This CDR3 contains 14 residues. V lost 6 bases to trimming and J lost 6 bases; unmatched junction nucleotides: 9. In germline, CDR1 is MDHEN, CDR2 SYDVKM. CDR3 sequence (DNA): TGTGCCAGCAGACGCGACAGGGGGGCGGGCGAGCAGTACTTC. Translated: CASRRDRGAGEQYF.

This rearrangement joins TRBV5-6 to TRBJ2-5; 10 nucleotides align to TRBD2. V was pared by 1 base and J by 4 bases, with 4 bases of the junction left unmatched. The CDR3 is made up of 15 amino acids. The germline CDR1 and CDR2 sequences are SGHDT and YYEEEE. The CDR3 here is CASSLRAGGPETQYF. The DNA of the CDR3 is TGTGCCAGCAGCTTGCGAGCGGGAGGGCCAGAGACCCAGTACTTC. The variable domain in full, completed from reference TRBV5-6 and TRBJ2-5, reads DAGVTQSPTHLIKTRGQQVTLRCSPKSGHDTVSWYQQALGQGPQFIFQYYEEEERQRGNFPDRFSGHQFPNYSSELNVNALLLGDSALYLCASSLRAGGPETQYFGPGTRLLVL.

This clone was detected only a few times. V gene TRBV15 combines with J gene TRBJ2-7; no definite D call. The length of the CDR3 is 13 residues. Germline V gives CDR1 LNHNV, CDR2 YYDKDF (reference sequence). V shed 4 bases and J shed 0 bases, with 7 bases lying between them. DNA of the CDR3: TGTGCCACCAGCACTGGCTTCTCCTACGAGCAGTACTTC. This gives the protein CATSTGFSYEQYF. Filled out from reference TRBV15 and TRBJ2-7, the complete variable domain reads DAMVIQNPRYQVTQFGKPVTLSCSQTLNHNVMYWYQQKSSQAPKLLFHYYDKDFNNEADTPDNFQSRRPNTSFCFLDIRSPGLGDTAMYLCATSTGFSYEQYFGPGTRLTVT.

This sequence joins TRBV7-8 and TRBJ1-1; 8 bases line up with TRBD1. The V segment lost 4 bases and the J segment 5 bases; nucleotides outside the gene matches: 3. The CDR3 has 13 amino acids. The germline V gene encodes CDR1 SGHVS and CDR2 FQNEAQ. The CDR3 reads CASSSNRGTEAFF. Written as DNA, the CDR3 is TGTGCCAGCAGCTCCAACAGGGGGACTGAAGCTTTCTTT.

The V and J genes are TRBV27 and TRBJ2-7, with D possibly being TRBD1 (6 bases). This CDR3 comprises 14 residues. With 6 bases removed from V and 1 base from J, the gap between germline ends came to 13 bases. The germline CDR1 and CDR2 sequences are MNHEY and SMNVEV (reference sequence). The CDR3 nucleotides read TGTGCCAGCAGACGACAGGATTTATCCTACGAGCAGTACTTC. Residues: CASRRQDLSYEQYF.